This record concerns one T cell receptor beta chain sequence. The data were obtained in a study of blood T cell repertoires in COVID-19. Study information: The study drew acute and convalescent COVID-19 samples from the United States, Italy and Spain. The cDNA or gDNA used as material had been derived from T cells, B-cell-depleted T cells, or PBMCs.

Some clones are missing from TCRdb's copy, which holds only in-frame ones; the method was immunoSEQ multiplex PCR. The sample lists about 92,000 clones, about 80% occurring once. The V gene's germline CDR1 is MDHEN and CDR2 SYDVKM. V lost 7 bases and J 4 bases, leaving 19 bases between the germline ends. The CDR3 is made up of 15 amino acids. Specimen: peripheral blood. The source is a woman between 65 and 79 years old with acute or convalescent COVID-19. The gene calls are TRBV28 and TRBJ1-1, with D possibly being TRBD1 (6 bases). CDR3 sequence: CASTTWGPSGTEAFF. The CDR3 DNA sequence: TGTGCCAGCACCACCTGGGGGCCTAGTGGCACTGAAGCTTTCTTT.